Sequencing of this T cell receptor beta chain was carried out in a study of blood T cell repertoires in COVID-19 (dated by TCRdb to 2019 to 2021). Regarding the research as a whole: Samples covering the acute and convalescent phases of COVID-19 were provided by collaborators in the United States, Italy and Spain. The prospective study material was composed of cDNA or gDNA derived from T cells, B-cell-depleted T cells, or PBMCs. The dataset comprised deeply sampled blood TCRbeta repertoires from subjects exposed to, actively infected with, or recovered from COVID-19. The repertoires were made available in a free public database intended to serve as a resource for research on the immune response to SARS-CoV-2. The samples were drawn from the first 160 participants of the ongoing ImmuneRACE study and from more than 1,000 subjects provided by 6 global collaborators. Nearly every sample came with metadata listing a de-identified subject ID, COVID-19 status, age in years and sex. Where HLA class I and class II types were available, the types were taken from metadata supplied by the sample provider, not from assay-based typing. Overall study outcomes, separate from this receptor: Clinical and demographic metadata were provided uncurated, with the amount varying by source and participant.

Trimming costs V 3 bases and J 2 bases, and their ends lie 8 bases apart. In the germline V gene (reference sequence), CDR1 corresponds to MNHEY and CDR2 to SMNVEV. The CDR3 starts with the cysteine, ends with the phenylalanine, and has 14 residues. The DNA shown is the 42-base CDR3, in frame from base 1. TCRbeta CDR3 regions were amplified from genomic DNA by means of the immunoSEQ Assay, a bias-controlled multiplex PCR. Regarding the original processing steps: The number of nucleated cells in each sample was estimated by amplification of reference gene primers within the assay. Sequence reads were collapsed and filtered to measure the absolute abundance of every unique TCRbeta CDR3 rearrangement. For each sample, productive Simpson clonality was calculated by taking the square root of Simpson's diversity index across productive rearrangements. In its TCRdb copy, this immuneACCESS table keeps in-frame sequences only and misses some clones. Where compared with another copy, unresolved V genes explain less than half of these, and the others have no known cause. V, J and clone size derive from that table, while D and trimming were established from the DNA sequence. The sample includes about 23,000 clones, with roughly 85% observed a single time. The ten largest clones take up 22% of the sample.

A word on this clone: No cognate antigen has been identified for it. Per-base qualities were not stored, and no clone one base away is much larger.

Collaborating institutions collected whole blood in K2EDTA tubes following their own protocols. Collaborator samples were shipped for TCRbeta analysis as frozen whole blood, isolated PBMCs, or DNA extracted from either sample type. This TCR came from a man between 65 and 85 years old in a cohort sampled during active COVID-19. Material for sequencing was peripheral blood. The sequence joins TRBV27 to TRBJ2-1, with TRBD1 tentatively as D gene (5 bases match). The CDR3 reads CASSLGLTYNEQFF. The nucleotide sequence reads as follows: TGTGCCAGCAGTTTGGGGCTAACCTACAATGAGCAGTTCTTC.